Listed here is a single T cell receptor beta chain. The treatment denotes: over 15 received Ad26.COV2.S at low or high dose, single or two shots; about 5 received placebo; per-sample allocation not given. All samples were drawn on day 63, counting from the first vaccine or placebo injection. Sequencing used immunoSEQ multiplex PCR; TCRdb keeps in-frame clones, though not all of them. The repertoire holds around 400,000 clones, approximately 90% seen once, with 10% to 15% in the top ten. The data were obtained in a study of Ad26.COV2.S vaccination and SARS-CoV-2 variants. Looked up from germline, CDR1 is MNHEY and CDR2 is SMNVEV (reference sequence). The CDR3 is 14 amino acids. Trimming pared 3 bases from V and 1 base from J, leaving 7 bases between.

This receptor was obtained from a person between 18 and 65 years old who received the Ad26.COV2.S COVID-19 vaccine or a placebo. This specimen consisted of peripheral blood, obtained in a trial of Ad26.COV2.S vaccine versus placebo. The chain is built from TRBV27 and TRBJ1-5; D call uncertain. The CDR3 loop is CASSFRGSNQPQHF. The CDR3 DNA is TGTGCCAGCAGTTTCCGGGGAAGCAATCAGCCCCAGCATTTT.